Listed here are 26 T cell receptor beta chains from one sample, sequenced in a study of graft-versus-host responses after intestinal transplantation. Produced via immunoSEQ multiplex PCR; TCRdb's table is partial and in-frame only. The data hold 90,000 or so clones, with approximately 80% observed a single time. Which antigens these TCRs recognize remains unknown. Source: unstimulated CD4+ T cells sorted from spleen or lymph node cells, taken before intestinal transplant. Receptors originate from a human donor who received an intestinal transplant.

In DNA, the CDR3 is TGTGCCAGCAGTACGACAGGGGTAATTACTGAAGCTTTCTTT. This sequence encodes CASSTTGVITEAFF. The V gene is TRBV6-5, the J gene TRBJ1-1; 8 bases are shared with TRBD1. There are 14 residues in the CDR3. CDR1 MNHEY and CDR2 SVGAGI come from the germline V gene. The V segment lost 5 bases and the J segment 5 bases; nucleotides outside the gene matches: 7.

This chain joins TRBV11-2 and TRBJ1-1, with 8 positions matching TRBD1. The CDR3 is made up of 14 amino acids. V dropped 6 bases and J dropped 5; count of bases not matched to a gene: 8. Germline loops: CDR1 SGHAT, CDR2 FQNNGV. The CDR3 region is CASRRDRSQTEAFF. CDR3 coding DNA: TGTGCCAGCAGAAGGGACAGGAGCCAAACTGAAGCTTTCTTT.

The chain has TRBV27 and TRBJ2-1, with 9 bases fitting TRBD2. Per the germline V gene, CDR1 is MNHEY and CDR2 is SMNVEV (reference sequence). Losses at the gene ends were 3 bases for V and 5 bases for J; bases not matched to a gene: 14. This CDR3 comprises 18 residues. This CDR3 reads CASSFPRRLAAPHNEQFF. The CDR3, as DNA: TGTGCCAGCAGTTTCCCCCGAAGACTAGCGGCCCCGCACAATGAGCAGTTCTTC.

This rearrangement joins TRBV27 to TRBJ2-5; the match to TRBD2 covers 11 bases. Germline loops: CDR1 MNHEY, CDR2 SMNVEV (reference sequence). Trimming took 3 bases from V and 4 from J; bases not matched to a gene: 7. CDR3 length: 16 residues. CDR3 in DNA: TGTGCCAGCAGTTTTTTCGGACTAGCGGGTTTAGAGACCCAGTACTTC. Translated, it gives CASSFFGLAGLETQYF.

The genes are TRBV2 and TRBJ2-5, with TRBD1 as a possible D gene (5 bases). Germline V gene lookup returns CDR1 SNHLY and CDR2 FYNNEI. Trimming cost V 5 bases and J 5 bases, with 21 bases left between them. This CDR3 has 16 residues. The CDR3 here is CASSRSGFIGVETQYF. The DNA of the CDR3 is TGTGCCAGCAGTCGGTCAGGGTTTATTGGAGTGGAGACCCAGTACTTC.

About this clone: The same CDR3 also results from other DNA sequences found in this sample. The chain couples TRBV28 to TRBJ1-2; the D is unclear. The CDR3 contains 11 residues. The germline gives CDR1 MDHEN, CDR2 SYDVKM. The CDR3 here is CASRENYGYTF. The CDR3 DNA sequence: TGTGCGAGCCGGGAGAACTATGGCTACACCTTC.

V usage is TRBV2 and J usage is TRBJ2-2; 8 nucleotides agree with TRBD2. There are 16 residues in the CDR3. With 2 bases clipped from V and 2 bases from J, the junction kept 4 bases outside the gene matches. Germline V lookup: CDR1 SNHLY, CDR2 FYNNEI. The CDR3 protein is CASSESLAGNTGELFF. Here the CDR3 DNA reads TGTGCCAGCAGTGAATCCCTAGCGGGCAACACCGGGGAGCTGTTTTTT. The variable domain in full, completed from reference TRBV2 and TRBJ2-2, reads EPEVTQTPSHQVTQMGQEVILRCVPISNHLYFYWYRQILGQKVEFLVSFYNNEISEKSEIFDDQFSVERPDGSNFTLKIRSTKLEDSAMYFCASSESLAGNTGELFFGEGSRLTVL.

The chain employs TRBV6-1 and TRBJ1-1, with D hard to call. The V and J ends lost 7 bases and 3 bases respectively, with 9 bases between them. Per the germline V gene, CDR1 is MNHNS and CDR2 is SASEGT. The CDR3 length is 12 residues. CDR3 DNA: TGTGCCAGCAAAAGAGTGGACACTGAAGCTTTCTTT. Encoded protein: CASKRVDTEAFF.

This clone was counted a few times. The chain couples TRBV5-1 to TRBJ2-7, with 12 positions matching TRBD1. CDR3 length: 16 amino acids. Germline trimming cut 0 bases from V and 7 bases from J; bases unmatched to any gene: 8. From germline, CDR1 is SGHRS and CDR2 YFSETQ. This CDR3 is CASSLALGQGAWEQYF. DNA for the CDR3: TGCGCCAGCAGCTTGGCCTTGGGACAGGGGGCGTGGGAGCAGTACTTC.

This clone was counted between two and nine times. The J gene is TRBJ2-2, the V gene TRBV29-1; D possibly corresponds to TRBD1 (5 bases). Germline V gene lookup returns CDR1 SQVTM and CDR2 ANQGSEA. V gave up 4 bases and J gave up 0 bases, with 12 bases separating them. The CDR3 loop spans 15 amino acids. The CDR3: CSVGKGLANTGELFF. As DNA, the CDR3 is TGCAGCGTTGGAAAGGGGCTAGCGAACACCGGGGAGCTGTTTTTT.

CDR3 sequence reads: CASSRRQCRQPQHF. The CDR3 region has the DNA TGTGCCAGCAGCCGTAGACAGTGCCGTCAGCCCCAGCATTTT. This chain connects TRBV7-6 to TRBJ1-5; D possibly corresponds to TRBD1 (5 bases). The CDR3 totals 14 residues. The V end was cut by 5 bases, the J end by 6 bases, with 14 bases between. Germline V gene data show CDR1 as SGHVS and CDR2 as FNYEAQ.

This rearrangement joins TRBV14 to TRBJ1-2; D remains ambiguous. Germline V gives CDR1 SGHDN, CDR2 FVKESK. Deletions cut 2 bases from V and 0 bases from J, with 7 bases between. The CDR3 has 14 amino acids. The CDR3: CASSQRLPNYGYTF. The CDR3 DNA reads as TGTGCCAGCAGCCAAAGACTTCCTAACTATGGCTACACCTTC.

V and J are TRBV2 and TRBJ1-1; D remains unclear. The CDR3 has 13 residues. V lost 7 bases and J lost 0, with 9 bases in between. Per germline, CDR1 SNHLY and CDR2 FYNNEI. CDR3: CASTGRVNTEAFF. The CDR3 DNA reads TGTGCCAGCACCGGGAGGGTGAACACTGAAGCTTTCTTT.

This clone was counted a few times. The rearrangement links TRBV5-8 to TRBJ2-7; 7 positions agree with TRBD1. Trimming at V came to 4 bases and at J to 7 bases, leaving 14 bases not matched to a gene. The CDR3 totals 15 residues. Germline CDR1 reads SGHTS; CDR2 reads YDEGEE. The DNA for the CDR3 is TGTGCCAGCAGCCTTACAGGGGCACAGGGCTGGGAGCAGTACTTC. It is translated as CASSLTGAQGWEQYF. Filled out from reference TRBV5-8 and TRBJ2-7, the complete variable domain reads EAGVTQSPTHLIKTRGQQATLRCSPISGHTSVYWYQQALGLGLQFLLWYDEGEERNRGNFPPRFSGRQFPNYSSELNVNALELEDSALYLCASSLTGAQGWEQYFGPGTRLTVT.

The rearrangement uses TRBV5-1 and TRBJ2-2, with 8 bases that match TRBD1. CDR1 and CDR2 (germline): SGHRS, YFSETQ. The CDR3 spans 14 residues. The junction had 4 bases not matched to a gene; V was cut back by 8 bases and J by 1 base. CDR3 in amino acids: CARPGQVNTGELFF. Written as DNA, the CDR3 is TGCGCCAGGCCGGGACAGGTGAACACCGGGGAGCTGTTTTTT.

In this sample, this clone turned up a few times. J is TRBJ2-7 and V is TRBV7-8; no reliable D call. The CDR3 runs 11 residues. V was shortened by 1 base and J by 10 bases, with 8 bases between the two germline ends. Per germline, CDR1 SGHVS and CDR2 FQNEAQ. CDR3 sequence reads: CASSLDEEQYF. CDR3 nucleotide sequence: TGTGCCAGCAGCTTAGATGAGGAACAGTACTTC.

The sample holds one count of this clone. The chain combines TRBV7-3 with TRBJ2-1; 9 nucleotides match TRBD2. J lost 9 bases, V lost 5 bases, and 11 bases had no gene match. In germline, CDR1 is SGHTA, CDR2 FQGTGA. The CDR3 spans 15 residues. CDR3 DNA: TGTGCCAGCAGCAAGATCGGGACTAGCATCGGTGAGCAGTTCTTC. It codes for CASSKIGTSIGEQFF. The whole variable domain, remainder taken from reference TRBV7-3 and TRBJ2-1, is GAGVSQTPSNKVTEKGKYVELRCDPISGHTALYWYRQSLGQGPEFLIYFQGTGAADDSGLPNDRFFAVRPEGSVSTLKIQRTERGDSAVYLCASSKIGTSIGEQFFGPGTRLTVL.

The chain links TRBV6-5 to TRBJ2-1, with 7 bases that match TRBD1. CDR3 length: 16 amino acids. CDR1 MNHEY and CDR2 SVGAGI come from the germline V gene. The junction had 7 bases not matched to a gene; V was cut back by 4 bases and J by 1 base. The CDR3 nucleotides read TGTGCCAGCAGTTCCTCCGGGACAGTTTCCTACAATGAGCAGTTCTTC. Protein: CASSSSGTVSYNEQFF.

The chain couples TRBV28 to TRBJ2-7; weak D call: TRBD1 (6 bases). CDR1 and CDR2 (germline): MDHEN, SYDVKM. Trimming stripped 8 bases from V and 0 bases from J, with 20 bases between. This CDR3 is 16 amino acids long. The CDR3 is CASDGGQPSFSYEQYF. The CDR3 nucleotides read TGTGCCAGCGACGGAGGACAGCCATCCTTCTCCTACGAGCAGTACTTC.

This clone was recorded only once. The chain combines TRBV19 with TRBJ1-1, with 9 bases that match TRBD1. Per germline, CDR1 LNHDA and CDR2 SQIVND (reference sequence). V trimming: 5 bases; J trimming: 0 bases; junction bases outside the gene matches: 7. The CDR3 spans 16 residues. The CDR3 reads CASSARQGGVNTEAFF. The CDR3 bases are TGTGCCAGTAGTGCCCGACAGGGGGGGGTGAACACTGAAGCTTTCTTT.

This clone was observed a single time. This chain connects TRBV5-1 to TRBJ2-5; 10 bases agree with TRBD1. CDR3 length: 17 residues. Per germline, CDR1 SGHRS and CDR2 YFSETQ. The V segment lost 0 bases and the J segment 4 bases; nucleotides outside the gene matches: 9. CDR3 in amino acids: CASSLVVDRGDIETQYF. CDR3 DNA: TGCGCCAGCAGCTTGGTGGTGGACAGGGGGGACATAGAGACCCAGTACTTC.

The rearrangement uses TRBV19 and TRBJ1-5; D may be TRBD1 (5 bases). The CDR3 runs 13 residues. Trimming took 8 bases from V and 4 from J, leaving 12 bases between them. The germline V gene has CDR1 LNHDA and CDR2 SQIVND (reference sequence). The CDR3 protein is CASQFQGNQPQHF. The CDR3 DNA is TGTGCCAGTCAGTTCCAGGGTAATCAGCCCCAGCATTTT.

The chain is built from TRBV7-8 and TRBJ2-7, with 8 bases matching TRBD2. The CDR3 is made up of 13 amino acids. The V and J ends lost 1 base and 6 bases, in that order; junction bases with no gene match: 2. CDR1 and CDR2 from the germline V gene are SGHVS and FQNEAQ. For the CDR3, the DNA is TGTGCCAGCAGCTTAGATCGGGGGGGCGAGCAGTACTTC. It specifies CASSLDRGGEQYF. Full variable domain (remainder filled in from reference TRBV7-8 and TRBJ2-7): GAGVSQSPRYKVAKRGQDVALRCDPISGHVSLFWYQQALGQGPEFLTYFQNEAQLDKSGLPSDRFFAERPEGSVSTLKIQRTQQEDSAVYLCASSLDRGGEQYFGPGTRLTVT.

J is TRBJ1-1 and V is TRBV5-1; 7 nucleotides agree with TRBD1. This CDR3 has 15 residues. Germline V gene sequence: CDR1 SGHRS, CDR2 YFSETQ. V shed 4 bases and J 3 bases; nucleotides not matched to a gene: 9. The CDR3 coding sequence is TGCGCCAGCAGCACCGTTTCACAGGGGTACACTGAAGCTTTCTTT. The encoded protein is CASSTVSQGYTEAFF. Based on the CDR3 plus reference TRBV5-1 and TRBJ1-1, the full variable domain is KAGVTQTPRYLIKTRGQQVTLSCSPISGHRSVSWYQQTPGQGLQFLFEYFSETQRNKGNFPGRFSGRQFSNSRSEMNVSTLELGDSALYLCASSTVSQGYTEAFFGQGTRLTVV.

This chain connects TRBV5-1 to TRBJ2-1; 14 bases line up with TRBD2. Germline assignment: CDR1 SGHRS and CDR2 YFSETQ. V dropped 6 bases and J dropped 0; count of bases not matched to a gene: 5. This CDR3 contains 17 residues. CDR3 sequence reads: CASTTGLAGDSYNEQFF. In DNA, the CDR3 is TGCGCCAGCACCACGGGACTAGCGGGGGACTCCTACAATGAGCAGTTCTTC. Drawing the rest from reference TRBV5-1 and TRBJ2-1, the complete variable domain is KAGVTQTPRYLIKTRGQQVTLSCSPISGHRSVSWYQQTPGQGLQFLFEYFSETQRNKGNFPGRFSGRQFSNSRSEMNVSTLELGDSALYLCASTTGLAGDSYNEQFFGPGTRLTVL.

The chain joins TRBV19 to TRBJ2-3, with 7 positions matching TRBD2. The CDR3 has 15 residues. The V segment lost 7 bases and the J segment 1 base; nucleotides outside the gene matches: 8. Germline lookup yields CDR1 LNHDA and CDR2 SQIVND (reference sequence). This chain's CDR3 is CASTPSGAGTDTQYF. In nucleotides, the CDR3 is TGTGCCAGTACTCCCAGCGGGGCGGGCACAGATACGCAGTATTTT.